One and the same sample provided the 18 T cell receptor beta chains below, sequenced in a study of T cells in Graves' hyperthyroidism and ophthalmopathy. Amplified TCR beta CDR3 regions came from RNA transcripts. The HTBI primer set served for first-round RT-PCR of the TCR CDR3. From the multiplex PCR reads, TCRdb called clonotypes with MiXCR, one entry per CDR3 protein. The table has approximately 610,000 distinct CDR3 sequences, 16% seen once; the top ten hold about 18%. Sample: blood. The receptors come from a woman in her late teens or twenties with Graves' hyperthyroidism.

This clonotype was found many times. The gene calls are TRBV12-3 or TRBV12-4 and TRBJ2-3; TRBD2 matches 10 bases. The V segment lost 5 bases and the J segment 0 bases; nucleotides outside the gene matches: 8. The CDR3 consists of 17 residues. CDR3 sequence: CASSTQGLAASTDTQYF. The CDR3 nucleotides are TGTGCCAGCAGTACTCAAGGACTAGCGGCAAGCACAGATACGCAGTATTTT.

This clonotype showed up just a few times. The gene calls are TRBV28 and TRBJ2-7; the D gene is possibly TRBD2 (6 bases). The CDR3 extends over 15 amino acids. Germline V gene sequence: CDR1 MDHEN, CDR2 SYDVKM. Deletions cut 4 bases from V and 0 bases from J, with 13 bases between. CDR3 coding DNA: TGTGCCAGCAGTTCGTGGTGGAGGGGCTCCTACGAGCAGTACTTC. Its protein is CASSSWWRGSYEQYF.

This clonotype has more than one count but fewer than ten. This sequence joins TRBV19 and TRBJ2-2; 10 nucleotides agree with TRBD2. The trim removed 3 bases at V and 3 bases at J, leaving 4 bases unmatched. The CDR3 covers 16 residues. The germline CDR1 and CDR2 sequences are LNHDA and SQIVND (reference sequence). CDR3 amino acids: CASSIPSGSDTGELFF. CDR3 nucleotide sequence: TGTGCCAGTAGTATCCCTAGCGGGAGCGACACCGGGGAGCTGTTTTTT.

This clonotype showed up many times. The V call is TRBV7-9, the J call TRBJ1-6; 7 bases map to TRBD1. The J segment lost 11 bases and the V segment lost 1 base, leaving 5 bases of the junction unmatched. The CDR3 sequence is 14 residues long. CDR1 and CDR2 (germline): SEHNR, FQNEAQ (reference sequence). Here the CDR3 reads CASSLDLGTAPLHF. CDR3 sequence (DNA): TGTGCCAGCAGCTTAGACCTCGGGACAGCACCCCTCCACTTT.

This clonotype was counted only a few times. This CDR3 reads CASSPGGGAGELFF. The CDR3 DNA reads as TGTGCCAGCAGTCCAGGCGGGGGGGCCGGGGAGCTGTTTTTT. The chain joins TRBV12-3 or TRBV12-4 to TRBJ2-2, with 9 bases aligning to TRBD2. CDR3 size: 14 residues. V gave up 5 bases and J gave up 6 bases; unmatched junction bases: 4.

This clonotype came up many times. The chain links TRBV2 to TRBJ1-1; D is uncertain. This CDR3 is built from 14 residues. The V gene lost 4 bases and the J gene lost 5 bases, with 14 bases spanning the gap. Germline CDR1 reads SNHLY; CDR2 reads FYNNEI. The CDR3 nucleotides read TGTGCCAGCAGTGTTGTCTCAAGGAGGACTGAAGCTTTCTTT. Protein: CASSVVSRRTEAFF.

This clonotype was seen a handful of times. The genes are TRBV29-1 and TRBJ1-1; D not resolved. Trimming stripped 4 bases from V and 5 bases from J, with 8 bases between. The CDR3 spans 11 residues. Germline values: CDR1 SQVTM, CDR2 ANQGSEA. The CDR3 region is CSVGSATEAFF. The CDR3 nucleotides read TGCAGCGTTGGGTCGGCAACTGAAGCTTTCTTT.

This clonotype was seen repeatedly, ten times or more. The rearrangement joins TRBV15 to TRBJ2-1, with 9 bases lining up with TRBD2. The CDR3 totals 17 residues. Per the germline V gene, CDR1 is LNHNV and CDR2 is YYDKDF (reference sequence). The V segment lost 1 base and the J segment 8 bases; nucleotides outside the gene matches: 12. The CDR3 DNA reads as TGTGCCACCAGCAGAGGGGTCCGTAGCGGGAGTGGGGATGAGCAGTTCTTC. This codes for CATSRGVRSGSGDEQFF. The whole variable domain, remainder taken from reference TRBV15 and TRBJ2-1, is DAMVIQNPRYQVTQFGKPVTLSCSQTLNHNVMYWYQQKSSQAPKLLFHYYDKDFNNEADTPDNFQSRRPNTSFCFLDIRSPGLGDTAMYLCATSRGVRSGSGDEQFFGPGTRLTVL.

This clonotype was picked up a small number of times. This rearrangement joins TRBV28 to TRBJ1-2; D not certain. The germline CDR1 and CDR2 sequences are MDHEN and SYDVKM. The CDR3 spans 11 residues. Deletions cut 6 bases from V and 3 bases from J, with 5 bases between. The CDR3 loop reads CASSRYYGYTF. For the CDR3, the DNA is TGTGCCAGCAGCCGCTACTATGGCTACACCTTC.

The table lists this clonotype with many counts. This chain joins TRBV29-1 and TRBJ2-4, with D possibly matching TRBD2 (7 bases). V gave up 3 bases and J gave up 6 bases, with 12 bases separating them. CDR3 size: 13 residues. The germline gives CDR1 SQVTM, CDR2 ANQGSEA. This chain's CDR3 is CSVEAGAGNIQYF. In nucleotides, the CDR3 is TGCAGCGTTGAGGCGGGGGCAGGAAACATTCAGTACTTC.

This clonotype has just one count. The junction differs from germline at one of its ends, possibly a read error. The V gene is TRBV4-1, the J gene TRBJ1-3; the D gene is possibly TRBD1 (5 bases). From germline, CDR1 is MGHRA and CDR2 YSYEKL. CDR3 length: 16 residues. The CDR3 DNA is TGCGCCAGCAGCCAAGACGGCAGGGCCAATGGAAACACCACATATTTT. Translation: CASSQDGRANGNTTYF.

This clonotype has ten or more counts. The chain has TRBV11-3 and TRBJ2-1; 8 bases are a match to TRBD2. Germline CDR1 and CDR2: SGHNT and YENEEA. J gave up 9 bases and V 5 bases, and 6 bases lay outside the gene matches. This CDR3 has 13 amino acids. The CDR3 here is CASSRTGGAEQFF. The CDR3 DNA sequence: TGTGCCAGCAGCCGGACGGGGGGGGCTGAGCAGTTCTTC.

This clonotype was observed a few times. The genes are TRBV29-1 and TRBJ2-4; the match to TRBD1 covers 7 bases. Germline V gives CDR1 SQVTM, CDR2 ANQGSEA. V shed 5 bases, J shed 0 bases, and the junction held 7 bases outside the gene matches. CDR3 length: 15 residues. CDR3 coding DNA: TGCAGCGTTACCACAGGGGACGTAGCCAAAAACATTCAGTACTTC. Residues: CSVTTGDVAKNIQYF.

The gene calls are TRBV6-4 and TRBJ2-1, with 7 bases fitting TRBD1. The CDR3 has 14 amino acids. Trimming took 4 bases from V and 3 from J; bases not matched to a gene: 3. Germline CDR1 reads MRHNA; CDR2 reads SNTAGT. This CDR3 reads CASSVGTDYNEQFF. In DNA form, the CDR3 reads TGTGCCAGCAGTGTAGGGACAGACTACAATGAGCAGTTCTTC.

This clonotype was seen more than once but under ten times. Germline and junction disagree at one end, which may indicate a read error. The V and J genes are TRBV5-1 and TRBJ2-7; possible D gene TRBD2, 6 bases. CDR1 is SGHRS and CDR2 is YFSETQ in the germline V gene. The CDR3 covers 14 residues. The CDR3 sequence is CASSFRESSNEQYF. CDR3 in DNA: TGCGCCAGCAGCTTCCGGGAGAGCTCCAACGAGCAGTACTTC.

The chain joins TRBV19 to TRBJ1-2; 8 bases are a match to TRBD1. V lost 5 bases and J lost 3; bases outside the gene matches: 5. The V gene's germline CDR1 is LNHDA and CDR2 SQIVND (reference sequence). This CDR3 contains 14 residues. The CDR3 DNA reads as TGTGCCAGTAGTGTCCCAGGGGGCGACTATGGCTACACCTTC. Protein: CASSVPGGDYGYTF.

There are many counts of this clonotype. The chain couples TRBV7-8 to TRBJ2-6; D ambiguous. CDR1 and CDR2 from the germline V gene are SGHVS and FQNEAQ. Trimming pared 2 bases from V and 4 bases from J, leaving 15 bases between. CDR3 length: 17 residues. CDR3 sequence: CASSLPTSYSGANVLTF. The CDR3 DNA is TGTGCCAGCAGCTTACCTACTTCGTATAGCGGGGCCAACGTCCTGACTTTC.

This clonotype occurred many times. This chain's CDR3 is CSASKVLRTDTQYF. DNA for the CDR3: TGCAGTGCTAGTAAGGTCTTACGGACAGATACGCAGTATTTT. This chain uses TRBV20-1 with TRBJ2-3; D unclear. Trimming removed 3 bases from V and 3 bases from J, with 13 bases in between. CDR3 length: 14 residues. Germline values: CDR1 DFQATT, CDR2 SNEGSKA (reference sequence).